This T cell receptor beta chain stems from a study of Graves' ophthalmopathy and Graves' hyperthyroidism. Findings of the study overall: Both a 70.59% sensitivity and an approximately 72% specificity characterized the model's predictions of ophthalmopathy progression.

Enrolled hyperthyroidism patients had a new diagnosis, a duration under 2 months, and an age of 18 to 65. The CDR3 extends over 14 amino acids. CDR1 is MNHEY, CDR2 SVGAGI, per germline. V was shortened by 5 bases and J by 2 bases, with 13 bases between the two germline ends. About this clonotype: Antigen unknown.

TCR beta CDR3 regions were amplified from RNA transcripts. First-round RT-PCR with HTBI primers preceded a second-round multiplex PCR. TCRdb processed the multiplex PCR reads anew with MiXCR; each CDR3 protein has one entry. The sample gives 400,000 to 500,000 distinct CDR3 sequences, around 21% of which show up once; approximately 3.2% is in the top ten. This sequence originates from a woman aged 18-29 years with stable Graves' hyperthyroidism. This chain connects TRBV6-5 to TRBJ2-7; tentatively, D is TRBD2 (7 bases). The sequencing sample was made of peripheral blood. This chain's CDR3 is CASSNREGPYEQYF. CDR3 nucleotides: TGTGCCAGCAGTAACAGGGAGGGACCCTACGAGCAGTACTTC.